The text below deals with one TCR beta chain. Patients of the Seattle cohort, enrolled during active infection, were followed longitudinally. In the study's own analysis: Nucleated cell counts were estimated from reference gene primer amplification. Using immunoSEQ multiplex PCR, the repertoire was profiled, and TCRdb retains in-frame clones only, with some absent. Clone size and the V and J calls come from that table; the DNA yielded D and trimming. Of 84,000 or so clones in the sample, 75% to 80% were seen once. This specimen comes from a study of blood T cell repertoires in COVID-19. Study context: Researchers got acute and convalescent COVID-19 samples from the United States, Italy and Spain. PBMCs, B-cell-depleted T cells, or T cells were the source of the cDNA or gDNA that made up the material.

CDR3 size: 16 residues. From germline, CDR1 is KGHSH and CDR2 LQKENI. Trimming cost V 2 bases and J 7 bases; bases outside gene matches: 6. The origin of this receptor is a man between 65 and 85 years old with COVID-19, enrolled during active disease. Input material: peripheral blood. This sequence joins TRBV18 and TRBJ1-4; 11 bases fit TRBD1. The CDR3 spells CASSPNGQGAFEKLFF. CDR3 bases: TGTGCCAGCTCACCAAATGGACAGGGGGCGTTTGAAAAACTGTTTTTT. The variable domain in full, completed from reference TRBV18 and TRBJ1-4, reads NAGVMQNPRHLVRRRGQEARLRCSPMKGHSHVYWYRQLPEEGLKFMVYLQKENIIDESGMPKERFSAEFPKEGPSILRIQQVVRGDSAAYFCASSPNGQGAFEKLFFGSGTQLSVL.